Detailed here is one TCR beta chain. Its cognate antigen is unknown. With 6 bases removed from V and 6 bases from J, the gap between germline ends came to 18 bases. Per the germline V gene, CDR1 is MNHEY and CDR2 is SMNVEV (reference sequence). The CDR3 has 16 residues. The sample belongs to a study of graft-versus-host responses after intestinal transplantation. Overall study: After anti-thymocyte globulin induction, recipients took tacrolimus and steroids for around three years.

Overall study results and limits: Maximum circulating GvH clone levels tracked with early post-transplant HvG decreases. Clonal ratios of graft-versus-host to host-versus-graft in allografts were high for patients exhibiting graft-donor T cell macrochimerism. GvH clones detected in recipient marrow included some appearing first in ileum or blood.

Using immunoSEQ multiplex PCR, the repertoire was profiled, and TCRdb retains in-frame clones only, with some absent. Among 70,000 to 75,000 clones listed, 89% were seen once. V usage is TRBV27 and J usage is TRBJ1-6; D possibly corresponds to TRBD1 (5 bases). The clonotype comes from a human donor who received an intestinal transplant. Sequenced here: unstimulated CD8+ T cells sorted from spleen or lymph node cells, sampled before intestinal transplant. The CDR3 DNA follows: TGTGCCAGCAGCCCGATTCGGGGGTCGGGTAATTCACCCCTCCACTTT. Amino acid sequence: CASSPIRGSGNSPLHF.